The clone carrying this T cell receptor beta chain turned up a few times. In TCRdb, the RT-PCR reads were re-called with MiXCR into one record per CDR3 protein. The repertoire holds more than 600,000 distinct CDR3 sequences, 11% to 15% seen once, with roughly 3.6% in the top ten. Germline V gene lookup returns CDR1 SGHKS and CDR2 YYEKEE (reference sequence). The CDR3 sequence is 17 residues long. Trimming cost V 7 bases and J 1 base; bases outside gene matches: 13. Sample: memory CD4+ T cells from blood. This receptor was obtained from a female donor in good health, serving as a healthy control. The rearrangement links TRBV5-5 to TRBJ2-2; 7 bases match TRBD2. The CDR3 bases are TGTGCCAGCGGGCCCCGACCCCCTAGCGGGAACACCGGGGAGCTGTTTTTT. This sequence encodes CASGPRPPSGNTGELFF. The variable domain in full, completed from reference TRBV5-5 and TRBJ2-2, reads DAGVTQSPTHLIKTRGQQVTLRCSPISGHKSVSWYQQVLGQGPQFIFQYYEKEERGRGNFPDRFSARQFPNYSSELNVNALLLGDSALYLCASGPRPPSGNTGELFFGEGSRLTVL.